This is a list of T cell receptor beta chains from one sample in a study of blood T cell repertoires in COVID-19. Using immunoSEQ multiplex PCR, the repertoire was profiled, and TCRdb retains in-frame clones only, with some absent. The sample records around 160,000 clones, roughly four fifths being singletons. What was sequenced was peripheral blood. The receptors were sampled from a woman aged 80 or over with acute or convalescent COVID-19. Both conserved end residues are part of each CDR3. The order of the fields is J gene, D gene, CDR3 length, V gene, clone size, CDR3 protein, CDR3 DNA. A D gene is named only where the DNA matches it firmly. Clone size, where shown, is once, few, many, or a class for clones that have expanded.

TRBJ2-1 - 20 TRBV7-5 - CARSLPAETSGRPPGNEQFF TGTGCCAGAAGCTTACCCGCGGAAACTAGCGGGAGGCCTCCCGGCAATGAGCAGTTCTTC
TRBJ1-2 - 15 TRBV21-1 - CASSQRGRTNYGYTF TGTGCCAGCAGCCAAAGGGGGCGCACTAACTATGGCTACACCTTC
TRBJ2-1 TRBD1 15 TRBV18 once CASSPGQGGNNEQFF TGTGCCAGCTCACCGGGACAGGGGGGGAACAATGAGCAGTTCTTC
TRBJ2-7 TRBD1 15 TRBV7-8 - CASSLEGQGAFEQYF TGTGCCAGCAGCTTAGAGGGACAGGGAGCGTTCGAGCAGTACTTC
TRBJ2-7 - 13 TRBV9 - CASSVGGEDEQYF TGTGCCAGCAGCGTAGGCGGGGAGGACGAGCAGTACTTC
TRBJ1-1 - 13 TRBV2 - CASSAPGYTEAFF TGTGCCAGCAGTGCTCCAGGTTACACTGAAGCTTTCTTT
TRBJ1-2 - 13 TRBV10-3 - CAISEFRGDGYTF TGTGCCATCAGTGAGTTCAGGGGTGATGGCTACACCTTC
TRBJ2-7 - 15 TRBV27 - CASTQFGGGSYEQYF TGTGCCAGCACCCAATTTGGGGGCGGTTCCTACGAGCAGTACTTC
TRBJ1-1 TRBD1 15 TRBV9 - CASSKDRGLFTEAFF TGTGCCAGCAGCAAGGACAGGGGGCTTTTCACTGAAGCTTTCTTT
TRBJ1-1 - 16 TRBV5-1 - CASSWGRGGANTEAFF TGCGCCAGCAGCTGGGGGCGGGGGGGCGCAAACACTGAAGCTTTCTTT
TRBJ1-5 - 16 TRBV20-1 - CSASTARAYSNQPQHF TGCAGTGCCAGTACCGCCAGAGCGTATAGCAATCAGCCCCAGCATTTT
TRBJ2-3 TRBD1 14 TRBV6-5 once CASSLGTGGQPQYF TGTGCCAGCAGTCTCGGGACAGGGGGACAGCCCCAGTATTTT
TRBJ1-6 TRBD1 16 TRBV7-9 - CASSLGQGTGNSPLHF TGTGCCAGCAGCTTAGGACAAGGGACAGGGAATTCACCCCTCCACTTT
TRBJ2-5 TRBD1 15 TRBV19 - CASSNRGLGQETQYF TGTGCCAGTAGTAACAGGGGTCTCGGCCAAGAGACCCAGTACTTC
TRBJ2-7 TRBD1 13 TRBV10-3 - CATRGQEIYEQYF TGTGCCACCAGAGGACAGGAAATCTACGAGCAGTACTTC
TRBJ2-1 - 15 TRBV7-9 - CASSLAGRAVNEQFF TGTGCCAGCAGCTTAGCAGGCAGGGCTGTAAATGAGCAGTTCTTC
TRBJ2-3 TRBD2 15 TRBV14 - CASNEGTTHTDTQYF TGTGCCAGTAACGAAGGGACTACCCACACAGATACGCAGTATTTT
TRBJ2-2 - 15 TRBV28 - CASSLEGTVTGELFF TGTGCCAGCAGTTTAGAGGGAACCGTTACGGGGGAGCTGTTTTTT
TRBJ1-3 TRBD1 13 TRBV7-2 - CASRTGTGNTIYF TGTGCCAGCAGGACAGGGACTGGAAACACCATATATTTT